Following are 15 T cell receptor beta chains from one sample sequenced in a study of cytomegalovirus exposure and HLA in healthy donors. PCR used 60 Vbeta primers and 13 Jbeta primers. Profiled with immunoSEQ multiplex PCR; TCRdb holds only in-frame clones, not every one. The sample records 75,000 to 100,000 clones, around 64% being singletons. The sequenced sample consisted of PBMCs. These receptors were taken from a man aged 60-69 years in good health and CMV-seronegative.

The rearrangement links TRBV2 to TRBJ1-1; perhaps TRBD1 as D (5 bases). This CDR3 is 15 amino acids long. V lost 2 bases, J lost 4 bases, and 14 bases lay in between. Germline V lookup: CDR1 SNHLY, CDR2 FYNNEI. The CDR3 loop reads CASSELGDSGTEAFF. The CDR3 DNA reads as TGTGCCAGCAGTGAATTGGGGGACTCGGGCACTGAAGCTTTCTTT.

This rearrangement joins TRBV10-3 to TRBJ2-2; no clear D gene. V dropped 3 bases and J dropped 5 bases, with 4 bases sitting between them. CDR3 length equals 12 residues. Germline V gives CDR1 ENHRY, CDR2 SYGVKD. For the CDR3, the DNA is TGTGCCATCAGTGAACGGACCGGGGAGCTGTTTTTT. It yields the protein CAISERTGELFF.

CDR3 amino acids: CASSLEEGADTQYF. The DNA of the CDR3 is TGCGCCAGCAGCTTGGAGGAGGGTGCAGATACGCAGTATTTT. The V call is TRBV5-1, the J call TRBJ2-3, with TRBD2 as a possible D gene (6 bases). Trimming took off 0 bases at V and 4 bases at J, with 9 bases between the two ends. The CDR3 spans 14 residues. Looked up from germline, CDR1 is SGHRS and CDR2 is YFSETQ.

J is TRBJ1-5 and V is TRBV15; the D is unclear. V lost 8 bases and J lost 1, with 15 bases in between. This CDR3 region has 15 residues. The germline CDR1 and CDR2 sequences are LNHNV and YYDKDF (reference sequence). The chain's CDR3 is CATALMATSNQPQHF. CDR3 nucleotide sequence: TGTGCCACCGCTCTTATGGCCACAAGCAATCAGCCCCAGCATTTT.

The chain uses TRBV30 and TRBJ2-3; no definite D call. V lost 4 bases to trimming and J lost 2 bases, with 13 bases between them. CDR1 and CDR2 (germline): GTSNPN, SVGIG (reference sequence). The CDR3 runs to 14 residues. CDR3 in amino acids: CAWTPRVNTDTQYF. The DNA of the CDR3 is TGTGCCTGGACCCCCCGCGTAAACACAGATACGCAGTATTTT.

In its sample, this clone was seen a few times. V is TRBV5-1 and J is TRBJ1-1; D is unresolved. V gave up 0 bases and J gave up 11 bases, with 14 bases separating them. Germline lookup yields CDR1 SGHRS and CDR2 YFSETQ. The CDR3 totals 13 residues. Here the CDR3 DNA reads TGCGCCAGCAGCTTGGCCGGAAAAGACTGGGCTTTCTTT. This gives the protein CASSLAGKDWAFF.

The chain joins TRBV7-2 to TRBJ1-5, with 8 bases identical to TRBD1. V lost 5 bases, J lost 3 bases, and 3 bases stayed unmatched. CDR3 size: 14 residues. CDR1 and CDR2 (germline): SGHTA, FQGNSA. The CDR3, as DNA: TGTGCCAGCAGCGTGGACAGGGACAATCAGCCCCAGCATTTT. It translates to CASSVDRDNQPQHF. Based on the CDR3 plus reference TRBV7-2 and TRBJ1-5, the full variable domain is GAGVSQSPSNKVTEKGKDVELRCDPISGHTALYWYRQSLGQGLEFLIYFQGNSAPDKSGLPSDRFSAERTGGSVSTLTIQRTQQEDSAVYLCASSVDRDNQPQHFGDGTRLSIL.

The chain is built from TRBV6-5 and TRBJ1-4; 8 bases line up with TRBD1. Trimming cost V 6 bases and J 7 bases; bases outside gene matches: 7. Germline V CDR1 and CDR2: MNHEY, SVGAGI. CDR3 length: 14 residues. This CDR3 reads CASRTGDFTEKLFF. The CDR3 DNA reads TGTGCCAGCAGGACAGGGGATTTTACTGAAAAACTGTTTTTT.

This chain joins TRBV18 and TRBJ2-5, with D tentatively TRBD2 (6 bases). CDR1 is KGHSH, CDR2 LQKENI, per germline. V was shortened by 0 bases and J by 1 base, with 18 bases between the two germline ends. The CDR3 sequence is 18 residues long. The DNA of the CDR3 is TGTGCCAGCTCACCACCGGCGGGGACCAGATTAATCCAAGAGACCCAGTACTTC. The encoded protein is CASSPPAGTRLIQETQYF.

The chain couples TRBV27 to TRBJ2-3; 10 bases are shared with TRBD1. This CDR3 is 14 amino acids long. The junction had 6 bases not matched to a gene; V was cut back by 7 bases and J by 5 bases. The germline CDR1 and CDR2 sequences are MNHEY and SMNVEV (reference sequence). This CDR3 reads CASNRRDRGDTQYF. CDR3 nucleotides: TGTGCCAGCAACCGCCGGGACAGGGGAGATACGCAGTATTTT.

V and J are TRBV6-5 and TRBJ1-1, with D unclear. Deletions cut 4 bases from V and 3 bases from J, with 9 bases between. The germline gives CDR1 MNHEY, CDR2 SVGAGI. This CDR3 comprises 13 residues. The CDR3 DNA reads as TGTGCCAGCAGTTTGTTCCGGGACACTGAAGCTTTCTTT. As protein: CASSLFRDTEAFF.

This chain joins TRBV7-7 and TRBJ2-5; 7 positions match TRBD1. Trimming at V came to 3 bases and at J to 7 bases, leaving 5 bases not matched to a gene. The germline CDR1 and CDR2 sequences are SSHAT and FNYEAQ (reference sequence). The CDR3 is 13 residues long. The CDR3 protein is CASSFDRERTQYF. In DNA, the CDR3 is TGTGCCAGCAGCTTCGACAGGGAACGGACCCAGTACTTC.

This chain links TRBV2 with TRBJ2-5; 8 bases are a match to TRBD1. Germline assignment: CDR1 SNHLY and CDR2 FYNNEI. The CDR3 has 15 residues. Unmatched junction bases numbered 5, after V lost 0 bases and J lost 5 bases. This CDR3 reads CASSEADRVLETQYF. CDR3 bases: TGTGCCAGCAGTGAAGCGGACAGGGTTTTGGAGACCCAGTACTTC.

This clone showed up just once. The genes are TRBV6-5 and TRBJ2-7; maybe TRBD1 (5 bases). This CDR3 is 14 amino acids long. Trimming took off 0 bases at V and 12 bases at J, with 18 bases between the two ends. CDR1 is MNHEY, CDR2 SVGAGI, per germline. The CDR3: CASSYSGATLGLYF. Written as DNA, the CDR3 is TGTGCCAGCAGTTACTCAGGGGCCACCTTAGGTCTGTACTTC.

The V and J genes are TRBV5-1 and TRBJ2-1; 8 nucleotides match TRBD2. J gave up 7 bases and V 0 bases, and 3 bases lay outside the gene matches. The CDR3 runs to 14 residues. Germline CDR1 SGHRS, CDR2 YFSETQ. The DNA for the CDR3 is TGCGCCAGCAGCTTGGGGGCTAGCGGGAATGAGCAGTTCTTC. Amino acid sequence: CASSLGASGNEQFF.